These 24 T cell receptor beta chains share one sample of origin, sequenced in a study of OX40 agonist ivuxolimab in advanced cancers. Produced via immunoSEQ multiplex PCR; TCRdb's table is partial and in-frame only. The table records 100,000 or so clones, 86% of them present only once. Sequenced material: CD4+ or CD8+ T cells sorted from blood, taken in a trial of the OX40 agonist ivuxolimab. These receptors came from an adult with an advanced solid tumor such as melanoma, head and neck, liver or kidney cancer.

In DNA form, the CDR3 reads TGTGCCAGTGATTCCAACGGCCCCGATACGCAGTATTTT. Protein product: CASDSNGPDTQYF. The rearrangement joins TRBV6-1 to TRBJ2-3; no firm D call. Germline V gene sequence: CDR1 MNHNS, CDR2 SASEGT. Trimming removed 9 bases at V and 6 bases at J, with 16 bases between. This CDR3 is 13 amino acids long.

This chain links TRBV30 with TRBJ2-5; 13 bases are a match to TRBD2. This CDR3 is built from 15 residues. Germline trimming cut 2 bases from V and 3 bases from J; bases unmatched to any gene: 3. Germline V CDR1 and CDR2: GTSNPN, SVGIG (reference sequence). CDR3 DNA sequence: TGTGCCTGGAGTCGCGGACTAGCGGGAGAAGAGACCCAGTACTTC. This gives the protein CAWSRGLAGEETQYF. The variable domain in full, with the rest retrieved from reference TRBV30 and TRBJ2-5, is SQTIHQWPATLVQPVGSPLSLECTVEGTSNPNLYWYRQAAGRGLQLLFYSVGIGQISSEVPQNLSASRPQDRQFILSSKKLLLSDSGFYLCAWSRGLAGEETQYFGPGTRLLVL.

The chain employs TRBV5-1 and TRBJ2-2, with D hard to call. The V gene lost 0 bases and the J gene lost 0 bases, with 0 bases spanning the gap. The CDR3 runs to 13 residues. The V gene's germline CDR1 is SGHRS and CDR2 YFSETQ. The CDR3 DNA sequence: TGCGCCAGCAGCTTGGCGAACACCGGGGAGCTGTTTTTT. This sequence encodes CASSLANTGELFF.

The chain is built from TRBV20-1 and TRBJ1-2; D is unclear. CDR3 length: 11 amino acids. In germline, CDR1 is DFQATT, CDR2 SNEGSKA (reference sequence). The germline V and J ends were trimmed by 5 bases and 4 bases, with 8 bases remaining between them. The DNA for the CDR3 is TGCAGTGCTTTACCAAGCTATGGCTACACCTTC. Translated: CSALPSYGYTF.

This chain connects TRBV19 to TRBJ2-7, with D hard to call. The ends were cut back, 5 bases at V and 0 bases at J, with 11 bases in the middle. CDR1 LNHDA and CDR2 SQIVND come from the germline V gene (reference sequence). This CDR3 region has 14 residues. CDR3 amino acids: CASSPRTLSYEQYF. In DNA, the CDR3 is TGTGCCAGTAGTCCCCGGACGCTCTCCTACGAGCAGTACTTC.

This chain connects TRBV5-6 to TRBJ2-5, with 10 bases matching TRBD2. With the DNA end fitting TRBJ2-7 better, the J assignment may be wrong. This CDR3 comprises 15 residues. Germline CDR1 SGHDT, CDR2 YYEEEE. Here the CDR3 reads CASSLMGLASHEQYF. CDR3 DNA sequence: TGTGCCAGCAGCTTGATGGGACTAGCGTCCCACGAGCAGTACTTC.

CDR3 in DNA: TGTGCCAGCAGCTTGGGGAGCGGTTGGGATACGCAGTATTTT. As protein: CASSLGSGWDTQYF. V usage is TRBV5-5 and J usage is TRBJ2-3, with D possibly TRBD2 on 5 matching bases. This CDR3 has 14 amino acids. Trimming shortened V by 0 bases and J by 6 bases, and 11 bases separated the two germline ends. The germline gives CDR1 SGHKS, CDR2 YYEKEE (reference sequence). Full variable domain (missing parts from reference TRBV5-5 and TRBJ2-3): DAGVTQSPTHLIKTRGQQVTLRCSPISGHKSVSWYQQVLGQGPQFIFQYYEKEERGRGNFPDRFSARQFPNYSSELNVNALLLGDSALYLCASSLGSGWDTQYFGPGTRLTVL.

The chain joins TRBV18 to TRBJ2-7; a weak D match, TRBD2 (5 bases). CDR1 KGHSH and CDR2 LQKENI come from the germline V gene. This CDR3 has 15 amino acids. The V end lost 4 bases, the J end lost 3 bases, and 16 bases lay between the germline ends. CDR3 region: CASSLSADHVYEQYF. CDR3 in DNA: TGTGCCAGCTCACTCTCAGCGGATCATGTCTACGAGCAGTACTTC.

The chain employs TRBV5-1 and TRBJ1-1; weak D call: TRBD1 (5 bases). The CDR3 spans 18 residues. The V end was cut by 0 bases, the J end by 3 bases, with 21 bases between. Germline CDR1 reads SGHRS; CDR2 reads YFSETQ. CDR3 in DNA: TGCGCCAGCAGCTTGGGGTCCGGGACCCAACTAGGGGACACTGAAGCTTTCTTT. Amino acids: CASSLGSGTQLGDTEAFF.

J is TRBJ2-7 and V is TRBV20-1; D is uncertain. Germline CDR1 reads DFQATT; CDR2 reads SNEGSKA (reference sequence). CDR3 size: 11 residues. The ends were cut back, 6 bases at V and 4 bases at J, with 10 bases in the middle. For the CDR3, the DNA is TGCAGTGCAAAAAACCGTTACGAGCAGTACTTC. This gives the protein CSAKNRYEQYF.

The CDR3 loop is CASSSQIGGAVSFYEQYF. In nucleotides, the CDR3 is TGTGCCAGCAGCTCCCAAATAGGGGGGGCAGTATCTTTCTACGAGCAGTACTTC. V gene TRBV7-2 combines with J gene TRBJ2-7; tentatively, D is TRBD2 (7 bases). Trimming took 4 bases from V and 3 from J, leaving 25 bases between them. The CDR3 runs 18 residues. Germline CDR1 and CDR2: SGHTA and FQGNSA.

This rearrangement joins TRBV27 to TRBJ2-6; maybe TRBD2 (6 bases). CDR1 and CDR2 from the germline V gene are MNHEY and SMNVEV (reference sequence). The CDR3 is 17 residues long. The V end lost 2 bases, the J end lost 0 bases, and 11 bases lay between the germline ends. CDR3 amino acids: CASSLAGLFSGANVLTF. The CDR3 nucleotides are TGTGCCAGCAGTTTAGCGGGACTCTTCTCTGGGGCCAACGTCCTGACTTTC.

The V call is TRBV4-1, the J call TRBJ2-3; 8 bases map to TRBD2. Germline values: CDR1 MGHRA, CDR2 YSYEKL. Unmatched junction bases numbered 13, after V lost 0 bases and J lost 8 bases. The CDR3 length is 17 residues. The CDR3 reads CASSQDYGAGGLSTQYF. CDR3 coding DNA: TGCGCCAGCAGCCAAGATTACGGGGCGGGGGGCCTAAGTACGCAGTATTTT.

The CDR3 nucleotides are TGTGCCAGCGGGCGGGGGGATTATGGCTACACCTTC. Protein product: CASGRGDYGYTF. V gene TRBV2 combines with J gene TRBJ1-2; a possible D gene is TRBD1 (5 bases). CDR3 length equals 12 residues. Trimming shortened V by 8 bases and J by 5 bases, and 12 bases separated the two germline ends. Germline loops: CDR1 SNHLY, CDR2 FYNNEI.

V gene TRBV18 combines with J gene TRBJ2-5, with 10 nucleotides matching TRBD2. Per germline, CDR1 KGHSH and CDR2 LQKENI. Unmatched junction bases numbered 12, after V lost 1 base and J lost 4 bases. The CDR3 covers 18 residues. CDR3 bases: TGTGCCAGCTCACCACTATCTAGCGGGAGTAGCGATGGAGAGACCCAGTACTTC. Protein sequence: CASSPLSSGSSDGETQYF. The full variable domain, completed using reference TRBV18 and TRBJ2-5, is NAGVMQNPRHLVRRRGQEARLRCSPMKGHSHVYWYRQLPEEGLKFMVYLQKENIIDESGMPKERFSAEFPKEGPSILRIQQVVRGDSAAYFCASSPLSSGSSDGETQYFGPGTRLLVL.

V gene TRBV19 combines with J gene TRBJ1-5, with a tentative D call TRBD1 (5 bases). In germline, CDR1 is LNHDA, CDR2 SQIVND (reference sequence). Trimming removed 8 bases from V and 4 bases from J, with 15 bases in between. This CDR3 has 14 residues. CDR3 coding DNA: TGTGCCAGTCTTCCCAGGGATCGTAATCAGCCCCAGCATTTT. It encodes CASLPRDRNQPQHF. The full variable domain, with the rest looked up from reference TRBV19 and TRBJ1-5, is DGGITQSPKYLFRKEGQNVTLSCEQNLNHDAMYWYRQDPGQGLRLIYYSQIVNDFQKGDIAEGYSVSREKKESFPLTVTSAQKNPTAFYLCASLPRDRNQPQHFGDGTRLSIL.

V usage is TRBV5-1 and J usage is TRBJ1-2; D gene uncertain. V lost 0 bases to trimming and J lost 2 bases, with 11 bases between them. The CDR3 extends over 15 amino acids. Germline-derived CDR1 and CDR2 are SGHRS and YFSETQ. Written as DNA, the CDR3 is TGCGCCAGCAGCTTGGCCGAGGCGGTGAACTATGGCTACACCTTC. Translated: CASSLAEAVNYGYTF.

J is TRBJ1-6 and V is TRBV2; D gene uncertain. Germline V gives CDR1 SNHLY, CDR2 FYNNEI. The CDR3 is 13 residues long. Trimming shortened V by 9 bases and J by 6 bases, and 12 bases separated the two germline ends. CDR3 sequence reads: CASRLGGNSPLHF. CDR3 nucleotide sequence: TGTGCCAGTCGCCTGGGAGGTAATTCACCCCTCCACTTT.

Note on this clone: A junction boundary mismatches the germline segment, possibly from a read error. The V and J genes are TRBV28 and TRBJ2-3; 9 bases line up with TRBD2. The CDR3 sequence is 14 residues long. CDR1 is MDHEN and CDR2 is SYDVKM in the germline V gene. Here the CDR3 reads CASTLAGAGDTQYF. CDR3 nucleotides: TGTGCCAGCACTTTAGCGGGAGCGGGGGATACGCAGTATTTT.

In its sample, this clone was seen a few times. The rearrangement joins TRBV7-9 to TRBJ2-7; possible D gene TRBD2, 5 bases. With 7 bases removed from V and 6 bases from J, the gap between germline ends came to 16 bases. The CDR3 has 13 residues. CDR1 is SEHNR, CDR2 FQNEAQ, per germline (reference sequence). The CDR3, as DNA: TGTGCCAGCACCGGGAATCCTACTGCCGAGCAGTACTTC. Protein: CASTGNPTAEQYF.

The chain links TRBV2 to TRBJ2-7, with D possibly TRBD2 on 5 matching bases. CDR1 is SNHLY, CDR2 FYNNEI, per germline. This CDR3 region has 14 residues. Trimming removed 9 bases from V and 1 base from J, with 16 bases in between. CDR3 bases: TGTGCCAGTCTCCGGGGAGACGGGTCCTACGAGCAGTACTTC. This sequence encodes CASLRGDGSYEQYF.

The chain has TRBV18 and TRBJ1-5, with D unresolved. Germline V CDR1 and CDR2: KGHSH, LQKENI. The ends were cut back, 2 bases at V and 4 bases at J, with 9 bases in the middle. The CDR3 length is 14 residues. This CDR3 reads CASSPLPENQPQHF. In DNA form, the CDR3 reads TGTGCCAGCTCACCATTGCCAGAAAATCAGCCCCAGCATTTT.

Judged by abundance, this clone is medium-sized. The chain links TRBV19 to TRBJ2-7; 8 bases are shared with TRBD1. CDR1 and CDR2 from the germline V gene are LNHDA and SQIVND (reference sequence). The CDR3 is made up of 16 amino acids. Losses at the gene ends were 10 bases for V and 6 bases for J; bases not matched to a gene: 20. The CDR3, as DNA: TGTGCCACCTCTGGGATCCTCGGGCAGGGGGCACGCGAGCAGTACTTC. The encoded protein is CATSGILGQGAREQYF.

A single count supports this clone. V usage is TRBV28 and J usage is TRBJ2-1; 8 bases match TRBD2. The CDR3 has 16 amino acids. From germline, CDR1 is MDHEN and CDR2 SYDVKM. The V segment lost 6 bases and the J segment 5 bases; nucleotides outside the gene matches: 12. The CDR3 bases are TGTGCCAGCAGGCGCCGGGGAGCGGGAGATCACAATGAGCAGTTCTTC. Translation: CASRRRGAGDHNEQFF.